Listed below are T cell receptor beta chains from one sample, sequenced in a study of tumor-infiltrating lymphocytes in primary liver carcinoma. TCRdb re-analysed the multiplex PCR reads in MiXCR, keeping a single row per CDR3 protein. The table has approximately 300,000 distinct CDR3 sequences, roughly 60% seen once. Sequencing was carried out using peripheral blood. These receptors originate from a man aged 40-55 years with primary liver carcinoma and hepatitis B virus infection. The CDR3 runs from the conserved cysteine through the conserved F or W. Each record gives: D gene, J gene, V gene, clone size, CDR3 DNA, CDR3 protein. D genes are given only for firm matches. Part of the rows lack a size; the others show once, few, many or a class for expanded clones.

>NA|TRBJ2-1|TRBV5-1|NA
TGCGCCAGCAGCTTTAGGGGTAACTCCTACAATGAGCAGTTCTTC
CASSFRGNSYNEQFF
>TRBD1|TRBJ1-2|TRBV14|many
TGTGCCAGCAGCCCCCCGGGACAGGGGGCGGTTGGCTACACCTTC
CASSPPGQGAVGYTF
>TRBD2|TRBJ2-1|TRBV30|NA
TGTGCCTTCGTGAGTCTAGCGGGTAACTCCTACAATGAGCAGTTCTTC
CAFVSLAGNSYNEQFF
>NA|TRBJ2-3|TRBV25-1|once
TGTGCCAGCAGCCCTAGGGCGGTGTTCGCAGATACACAGTATTTT
CASSPRAVFADTQYF
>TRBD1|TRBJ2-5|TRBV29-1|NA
TGCAGCGTTGAAGCAGGGGGCGGAGGGTCCCAGTACTTC
CSVEAGGGGSQYF
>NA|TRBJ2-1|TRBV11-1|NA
TGTGCCAGCAGCTATCCCCCCCACGGTGAGCAGTTCTTC
CASSYPPHGEQFF
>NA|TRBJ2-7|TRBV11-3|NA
TGTGCCAGTAACTCGTCCGTGGGACCGGGGGCCGAGCAGTACTTC
CASNSSVGPGAEQYF
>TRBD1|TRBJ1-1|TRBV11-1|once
TGTCTCAGCAGCCCGCGACAGGGTCGGAACACTGAAGCTCTCTTC
CLSSPRQGRNTEALF
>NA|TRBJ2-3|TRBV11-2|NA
TGTGCCAGCAGCTTAGGGGCGGCCGCTAGCACAGATACGCGATATTTT
CASSLGAAASTDTRYF
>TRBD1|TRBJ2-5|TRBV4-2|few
TGTGCCAGCAGCTACAGGGGGCGAGAGACCCAGTACTTC
CASSYRGRETQYF
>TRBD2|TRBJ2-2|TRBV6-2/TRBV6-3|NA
TGTACCAGCAGGGCTAGCGGCGCGAACACCGGGGAGCTGTTTTTT
CTSRASGANTGELFF
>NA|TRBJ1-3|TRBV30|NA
TGTGCCCGGTCTTCTCCAGGAAACACCATATATTTT
CARSSPGNTIYF
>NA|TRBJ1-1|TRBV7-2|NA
TGTGCCAGCAGCTCCTTTCTACAGGGCACTGAAGCTTTCTTT
CASSSFLQGTEAFF
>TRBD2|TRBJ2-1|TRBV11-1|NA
TGTGCCAGCAGTCCCATAGCGGGAGCGTACTACAATGAGCAGCTCTTC
CASSPIAGAYYNEQLF
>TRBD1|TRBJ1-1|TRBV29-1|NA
TGTAGCGTTGGGGCAGGGGGCATGGGGAGCACTGAAGCTTTCTTT
CSVGAGGMGSTEAFF
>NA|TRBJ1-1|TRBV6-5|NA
TGTGCCAGCGGGCCTATCATACTCGTGAACACTGAAGCTTTCTTT
CASGPIILVNTEAFF
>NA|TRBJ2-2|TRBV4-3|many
TGCGCCAGCAGCCTGAAGCATGATAACACCGGGGAGCTGTTTTTT
CASSLKHDNTGELFF
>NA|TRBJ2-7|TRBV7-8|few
TGTGCCAGCAGCTTAGTGGCCCAGGGGTCGTATGGCGAGCAGTACTTC
CASSLVAQGSYGEQYF
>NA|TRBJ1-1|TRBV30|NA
TGTGCCTGGAGTAGGTGGAGCACTGAAGCTTTCTTT
CAWSRWSTEAFF
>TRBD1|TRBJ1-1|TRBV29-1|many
TGCAGCGTTGAAGGGGACAGCATGAACACTGAAGCTTTCTTT
CSVEGDSMNTEAFF
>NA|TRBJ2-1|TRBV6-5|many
TGTGCCACCGTATTGGCCGATGAGCAGTTCTTC
CATVLADEQFF
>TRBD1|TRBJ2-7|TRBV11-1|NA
TGTGCCAGCAGCCCCCTGGACAGGGTAAACGAGCAGTACTTC
CASSPLDRVNEQYF